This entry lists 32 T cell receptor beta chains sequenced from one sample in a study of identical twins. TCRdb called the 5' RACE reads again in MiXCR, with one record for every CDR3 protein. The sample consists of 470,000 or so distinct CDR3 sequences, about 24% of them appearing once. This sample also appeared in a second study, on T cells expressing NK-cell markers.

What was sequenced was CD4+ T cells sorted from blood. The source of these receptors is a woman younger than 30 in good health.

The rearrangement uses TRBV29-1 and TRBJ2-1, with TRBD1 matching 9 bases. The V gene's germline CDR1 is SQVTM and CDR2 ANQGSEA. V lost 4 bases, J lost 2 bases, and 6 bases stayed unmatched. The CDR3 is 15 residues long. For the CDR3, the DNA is TGCAGCGTTGGGGGACAGGGAACCCCCTACAATGAGCAGTTCTTC. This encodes CSVGGQGTPYNEQFF.

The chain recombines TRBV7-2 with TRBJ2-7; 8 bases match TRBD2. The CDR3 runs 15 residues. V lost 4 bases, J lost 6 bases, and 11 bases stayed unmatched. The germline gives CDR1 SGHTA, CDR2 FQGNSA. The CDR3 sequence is CASSYNWQAGGEQYF. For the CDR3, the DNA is TGTGCCAGCAGCTACAACTGGCAGGCGGGAGGCGAGCAGTACTTC.

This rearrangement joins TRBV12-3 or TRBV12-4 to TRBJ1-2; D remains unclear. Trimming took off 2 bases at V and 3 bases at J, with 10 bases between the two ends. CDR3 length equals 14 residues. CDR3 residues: CASSLWQTDYGYTF. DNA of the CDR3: TGTGCCAGCAGTTTATGGCAGACCGACTATGGCTACACCTTC.

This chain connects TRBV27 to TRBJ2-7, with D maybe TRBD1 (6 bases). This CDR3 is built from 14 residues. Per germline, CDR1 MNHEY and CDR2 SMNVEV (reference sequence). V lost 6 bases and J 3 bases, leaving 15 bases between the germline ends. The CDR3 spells CASRKQGIGYEQYF. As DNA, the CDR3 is TGTGCCAGCAGGAAACAGGGTATTGGCTACGAGCAGTACTTC.

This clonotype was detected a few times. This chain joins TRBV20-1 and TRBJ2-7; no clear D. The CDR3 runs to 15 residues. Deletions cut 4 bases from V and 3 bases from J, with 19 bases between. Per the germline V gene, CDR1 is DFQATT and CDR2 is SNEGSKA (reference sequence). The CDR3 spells CSATHPLRSIYEQYF. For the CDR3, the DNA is TGCAGTGCTACCCACCCACTCCGATCCATCTACGAGCAGTACTTC.

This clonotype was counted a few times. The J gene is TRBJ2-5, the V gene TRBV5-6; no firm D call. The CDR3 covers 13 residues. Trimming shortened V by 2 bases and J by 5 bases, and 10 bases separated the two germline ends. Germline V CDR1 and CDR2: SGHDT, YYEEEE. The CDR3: CASSFYRQETQYF. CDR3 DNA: TGTGCCAGCAGCTTCTATCGGCAGGAGACCCAGTACTTC.

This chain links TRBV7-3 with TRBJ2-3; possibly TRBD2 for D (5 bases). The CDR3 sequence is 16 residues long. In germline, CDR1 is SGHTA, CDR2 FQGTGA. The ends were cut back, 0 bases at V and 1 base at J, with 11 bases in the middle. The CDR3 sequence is CASSLTFGVGTDTQYF. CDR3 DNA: TGTGCCAGCAGCTTAACGTTCGGGGTGGGCACAGATACGCAGTATTTT.

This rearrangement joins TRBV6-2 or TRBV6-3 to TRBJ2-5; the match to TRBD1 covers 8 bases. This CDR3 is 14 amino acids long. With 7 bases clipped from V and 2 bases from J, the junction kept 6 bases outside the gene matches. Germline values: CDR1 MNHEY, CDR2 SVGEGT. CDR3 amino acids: CASKYRGWQETQYF. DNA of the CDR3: TGTGCCAGCAAATACAGGGGGTGGCAAGAGACCCAGTACTTC.

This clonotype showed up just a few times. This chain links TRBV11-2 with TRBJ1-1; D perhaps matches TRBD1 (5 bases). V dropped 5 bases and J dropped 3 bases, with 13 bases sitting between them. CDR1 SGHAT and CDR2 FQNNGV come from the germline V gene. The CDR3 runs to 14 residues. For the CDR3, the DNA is TGTGCCAGCAGCCGACAGATCCCCCACACTGAAGCTTTCTTT. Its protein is CASSRQIPHTEAFF.

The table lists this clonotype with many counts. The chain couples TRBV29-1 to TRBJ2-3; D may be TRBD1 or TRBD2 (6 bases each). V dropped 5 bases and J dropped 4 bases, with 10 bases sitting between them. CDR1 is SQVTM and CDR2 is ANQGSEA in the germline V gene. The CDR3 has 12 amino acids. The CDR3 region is CSVPRGADTQYF. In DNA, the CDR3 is TGCAGCGTTCCTAGGGGGGCAGATACGCAGTATTTT.

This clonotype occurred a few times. For the CDR3, the DNA is TGTGCCAGCAGTGACATGGGCGGCGGGGAGCTGTTTTTT. It encodes CASSDMGGGELFF. The gene calls are TRBV6-4 and TRBJ2-2; D uncertain. The CDR3 loop spans 13 amino acids. The V gene's germline CDR1 is MRHNA and CDR2 SNTAGT. V gave up 2 bases and J gave up 7 bases, with 8 bases separating them.

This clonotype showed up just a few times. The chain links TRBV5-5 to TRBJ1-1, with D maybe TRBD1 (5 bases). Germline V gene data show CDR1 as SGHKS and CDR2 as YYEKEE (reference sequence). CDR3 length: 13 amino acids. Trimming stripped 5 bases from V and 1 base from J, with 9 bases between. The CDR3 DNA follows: TGTGCCAGCAGGCTGGGGCCGAACACTGAAGCTTTCTTT. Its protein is CASRLGPNTEAFF.

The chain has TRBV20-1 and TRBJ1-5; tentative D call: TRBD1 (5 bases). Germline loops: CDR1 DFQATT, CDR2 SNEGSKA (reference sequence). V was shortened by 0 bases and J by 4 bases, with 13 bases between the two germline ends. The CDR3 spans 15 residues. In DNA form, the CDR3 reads TGCAGTGCTAGAGATATGAGACAGTCAAATCAGCCCCAGCATTTT. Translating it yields CSARDMRQSNQPQHF.

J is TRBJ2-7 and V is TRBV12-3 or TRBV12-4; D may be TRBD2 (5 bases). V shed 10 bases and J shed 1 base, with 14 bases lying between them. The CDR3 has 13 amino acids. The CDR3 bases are TGTGCCACTTCGAGAGGGCAATCCTACGAGCAGTACTTC. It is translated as CATSRGQSYEQYF.

The CDR3 coding sequence is TGTGCCAGCAGTGGCGCAGTTGGGGGAAACAATGAGCAGTTCTTC. Protein product: CASSGAVGGNNEQFF. This chain uses TRBV6-1 with TRBJ2-1; D might be TRBD1 or TRBD2, each matching 5 bases. Germline V gene data show CDR1 as MNHNS and CDR2 as SASEGT. This CDR3 is built from 15 residues. The ends were cut back, 4 bases at V and 5 bases at J, with 15 bases in the middle.

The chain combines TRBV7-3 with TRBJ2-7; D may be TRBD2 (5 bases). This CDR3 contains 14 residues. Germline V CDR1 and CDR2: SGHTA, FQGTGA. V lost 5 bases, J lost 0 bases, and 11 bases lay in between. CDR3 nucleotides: TGTGCCAGCAGCCCGTCCAGCGGCTCCTACGAGCAGTACTTC. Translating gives CASSPSSGSYEQYF.

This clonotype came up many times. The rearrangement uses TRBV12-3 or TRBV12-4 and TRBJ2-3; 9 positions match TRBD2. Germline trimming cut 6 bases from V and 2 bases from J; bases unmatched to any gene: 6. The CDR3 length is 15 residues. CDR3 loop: CASRPGTSHTDTQYF. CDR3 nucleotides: TGTGCCAGCAGGCCCGGGACTAGCCACACAGATACGCAGTATTTT.

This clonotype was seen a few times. The CDR3 region has the DNA TGCAGCGTTGATGACGCTAGCAGCCGCACAGATACGCAGTATTTT. Translation gives CSVDDASSRTDTQYF. The chain has TRBV29-1 and TRBJ2-3; tentatively, D is TRBD2 (5 bases). Between the trimmed V and J ends, which lost 3 bases and 1 base, there was a span of 14 bases. This CDR3 is built from 15 residues. Germline V gene lookup returns CDR1 SQVTM and CDR2 ANQGSEA.

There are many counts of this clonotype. CDR3 bases: TGTGCCAGCAGTTGGAGGGGGAATGGCTACACCTTC. This encodes CASSWRGNGYTF. V gene TRBV12-3 or TRBV12-4 combines with J gene TRBJ1-2; D may be TRBD1 (6 bases). The CDR3 has 12 residues. Deletions cut 4 bases from V and 6 bases from J, with 9 bases between.

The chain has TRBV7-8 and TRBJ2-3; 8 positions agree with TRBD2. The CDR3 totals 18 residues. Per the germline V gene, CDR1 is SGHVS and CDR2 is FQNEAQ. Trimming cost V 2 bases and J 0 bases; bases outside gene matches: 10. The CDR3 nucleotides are TGTGCCAGCAGCTTAAGACTAATACTAGCGGCTAGCACAGATACGCAGTATTTT. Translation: CASSLRLILAASTDTQYF.

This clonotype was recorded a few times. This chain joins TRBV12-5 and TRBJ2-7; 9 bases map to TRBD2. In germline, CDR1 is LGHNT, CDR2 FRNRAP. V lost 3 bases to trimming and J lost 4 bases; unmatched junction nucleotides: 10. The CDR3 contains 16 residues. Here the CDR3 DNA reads TGTGCTAGTGGTTTAAGGTTAGGCGGGAGGGGTTACGAGCAGTACTTC. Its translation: CASGLRLGGRGYEQYF.

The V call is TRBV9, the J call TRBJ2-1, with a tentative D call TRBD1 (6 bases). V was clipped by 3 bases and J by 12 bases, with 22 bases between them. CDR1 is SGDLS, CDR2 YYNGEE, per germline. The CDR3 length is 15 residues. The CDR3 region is CASSAQTGPAFWQFF. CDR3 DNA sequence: TGTGCCAGCAGCGCACAGACAGGTCCTGCCTTTTGGCAGTTCTTC.

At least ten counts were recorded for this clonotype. As DNA, the CDR3 is TGTGCCAGCGGGGGGCCTTCCTACGAGCAGTACTTC. Its translation: CASGGPSYEQYF. The rearrangement joins TRBV9 to TRBJ2-7; either TRBD1 or TRBD2 may fit D (6 bases each). The CDR3 is made up of 12 amino acids. Germline CDR1 reads SGDLS; CDR2 reads YYNGEE. V lost 7 bases to trimming and J lost 1 base, with 9 bases between them. Complete variable domain (other parts from reference TRBV9 and TRBJ2-7): DSGVTQTPKHLITATGQRVTLRCSPRSGDLSVYWYQQSLDQGLQFLIQYYNGEERAKGNILERFSAQQFPDLHSELNLSSLELGDSALYFCASGGPSYEQYFGPGTRLTVT.

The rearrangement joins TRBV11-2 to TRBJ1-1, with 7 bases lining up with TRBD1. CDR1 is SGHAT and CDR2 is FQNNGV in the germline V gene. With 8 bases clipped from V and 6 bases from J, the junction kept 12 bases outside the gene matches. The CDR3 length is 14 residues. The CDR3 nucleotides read TGTGCCAGCTCCAGGGGGAAATCGGTCGCTGAAGCTTTCTTT. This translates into CASSRGKSVAEAFF. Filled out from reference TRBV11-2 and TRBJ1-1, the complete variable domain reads EAGVAQSPRYKIIEKRQSVAFWCNPISGHATLYWYQQILGQGPKLLIQFQNNGVVDDSQLPKDRFSAERLKGVDSTLKIQPAKLEDSAVYLCASSRGKSVAEAFFGQGTRLTVV.

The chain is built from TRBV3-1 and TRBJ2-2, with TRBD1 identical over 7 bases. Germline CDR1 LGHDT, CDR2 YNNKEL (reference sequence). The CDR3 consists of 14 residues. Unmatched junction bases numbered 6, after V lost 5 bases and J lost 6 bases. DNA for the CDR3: TGTGCCAGCAGCTTTCTTACAGGGGCCGGGGAGCTGTTTTTT. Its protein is CASSFLTGAGELFF.

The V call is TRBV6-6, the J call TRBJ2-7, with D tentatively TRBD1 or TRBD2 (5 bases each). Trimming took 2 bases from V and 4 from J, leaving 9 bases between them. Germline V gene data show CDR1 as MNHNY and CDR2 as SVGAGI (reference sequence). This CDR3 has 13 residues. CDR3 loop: CASSYGTTYEQYF. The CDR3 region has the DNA TGTGCCAGCAGTTACGGGACCACTTACGAGCAGTACTTC.

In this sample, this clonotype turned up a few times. CDR3 DNA: TGTGCCAGCAGTCCCCTGGGACGGGGGGGTACTGAAGCTTTCTTT. Translated, it gives CASSPLGRGGTEAFF. The rearrangement joins TRBV12-3 or TRBV12-4 to TRBJ1-1, with D maybe TRBD1 (5 bases). V lost 5 bases and J 5 bases, leaving 18 bases between the germline ends. This CDR3 has 15 amino acids.

The CDR3: CASSLAGSEETQYF. DNA for the CDR3: TGTGCCAGCAGTCTAGCGGGATCAGAAGAGACCCAGTACTTC. The genes are TRBV28 and TRBJ2-5, with 9 positions matching TRBD2. Germline V CDR1 and CDR2: MDHEN, SYDVKM. This CDR3 comprises 14 residues. With V trimmed by 5 bases and J by 3 bases, 4 bases remained unmatched.

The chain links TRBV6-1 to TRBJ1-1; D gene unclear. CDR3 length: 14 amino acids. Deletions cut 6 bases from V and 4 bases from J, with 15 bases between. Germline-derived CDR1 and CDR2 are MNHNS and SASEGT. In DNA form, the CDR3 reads TGTGCCAGCAGCCGTGAAATGAGGCGCACTGAAGCTTTCTTT. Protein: CASSREMRRTEAFF.

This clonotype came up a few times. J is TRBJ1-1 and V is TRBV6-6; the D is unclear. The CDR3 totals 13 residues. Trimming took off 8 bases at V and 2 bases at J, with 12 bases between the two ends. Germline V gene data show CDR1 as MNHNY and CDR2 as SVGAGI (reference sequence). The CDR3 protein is CASFERLNTEAFF. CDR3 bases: TGTGCCAGCTTCGAAAGGTTAAACACTGAAGCTTTCTTT.

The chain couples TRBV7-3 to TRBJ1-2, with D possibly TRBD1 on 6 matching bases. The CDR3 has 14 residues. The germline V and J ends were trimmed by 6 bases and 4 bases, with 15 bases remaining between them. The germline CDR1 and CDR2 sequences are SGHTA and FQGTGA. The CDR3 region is CASSRRGGGYGYTF. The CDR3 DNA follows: TGTGCCAGCAGTAGACGAGGGGGAGGCTATGGCTACACCTTC.

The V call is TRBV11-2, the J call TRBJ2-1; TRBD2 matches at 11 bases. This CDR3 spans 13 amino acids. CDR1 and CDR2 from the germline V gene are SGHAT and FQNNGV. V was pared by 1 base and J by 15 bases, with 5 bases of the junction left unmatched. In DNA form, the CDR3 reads TGTGCCAGCAGCTTAGGACTAGCGGGGCCCGGGTTCTTC. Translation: CASSLGLAGPGFF.